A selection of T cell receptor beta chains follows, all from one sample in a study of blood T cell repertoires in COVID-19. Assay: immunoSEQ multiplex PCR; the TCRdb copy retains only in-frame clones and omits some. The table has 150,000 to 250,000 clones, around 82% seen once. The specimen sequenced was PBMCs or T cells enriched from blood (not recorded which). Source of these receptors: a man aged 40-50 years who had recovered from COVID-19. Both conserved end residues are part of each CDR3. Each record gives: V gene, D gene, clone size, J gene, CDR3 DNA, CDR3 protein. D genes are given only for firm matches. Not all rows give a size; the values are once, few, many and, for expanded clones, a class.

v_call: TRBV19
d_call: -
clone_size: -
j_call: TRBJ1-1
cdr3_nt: TGTGCCAGCGGAGGACTCTTCATGAACACTGAAGCTTTCTTT
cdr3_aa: CASGGLFMNTEAFF

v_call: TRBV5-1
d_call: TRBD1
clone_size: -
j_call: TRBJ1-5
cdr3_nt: TGCGCCAGCAGCTTGTCCCCAGGGGGTGATCAGCCCCAGCATTTT
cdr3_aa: CASSLSPGGDQPQHF

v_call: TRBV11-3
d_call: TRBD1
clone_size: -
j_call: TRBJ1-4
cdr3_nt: TGTGCCAGCAGCTCAGAATTCGGGACAGGGAAAGCAACTAATGAAAAACTGTTTTTT
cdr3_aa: CASSSEFGTGKATNEKLFF

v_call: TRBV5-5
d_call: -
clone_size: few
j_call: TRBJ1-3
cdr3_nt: TGTGCCAGCAGCCCCTTCGGGCAGGGAGGAAACACCATATATTTT
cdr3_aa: CASSPFGQGGNTIYF

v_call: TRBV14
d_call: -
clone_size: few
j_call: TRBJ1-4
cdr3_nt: TGTGCCAGCAGCCAAGATCTACAGGTTAATGAAAAACTGTTTTTT
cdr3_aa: CASSQDLQVNEKLFF

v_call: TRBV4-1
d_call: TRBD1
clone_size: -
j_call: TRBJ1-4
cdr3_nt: TGCGCCAGCAGCCGGATCACAGGGGCCCACGGTCGGATTAATGAAAAACTGTTTTTT
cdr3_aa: CASSRITGAHGRINEKLFF

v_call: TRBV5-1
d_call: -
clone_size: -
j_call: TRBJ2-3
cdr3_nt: TGCGCCAGCAGCTTGCAGAATCGACAGGCAACTAGCACAGATACGCAGTATTTT
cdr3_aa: CASSLQNRQATSTDTQYF

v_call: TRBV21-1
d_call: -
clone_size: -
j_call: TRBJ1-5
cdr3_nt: TGTGCCAGCAGCAAAGCTATAACAGGGGGAAGGAGCAATCAGCCCCAGCATTTT
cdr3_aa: CASSKAITGGRSNQPQHF

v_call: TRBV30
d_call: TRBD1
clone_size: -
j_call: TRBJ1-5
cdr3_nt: TGTGCCTGCTCCGGAAAAGACAGGGCCCGACAGCCCCAGCATTTT
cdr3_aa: CACSGKDRARQPQHF

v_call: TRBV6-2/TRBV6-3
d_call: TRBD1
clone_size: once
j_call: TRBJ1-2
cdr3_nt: TGTGCCAGCAGTACTCCGGGACAGCTCTGGGGCTATGGCTACACCTTC
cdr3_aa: CASSTPGQLWGYGYTF

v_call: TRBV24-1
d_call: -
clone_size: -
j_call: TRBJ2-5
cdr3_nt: TGTGCCACCAGTGGGGGAGCGGAGGAGACCCAGTACTTC
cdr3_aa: CATSGGAEETQYF

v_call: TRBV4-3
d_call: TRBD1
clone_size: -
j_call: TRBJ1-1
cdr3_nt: TGCGCCAGCAGGTGGAAGGCACAGGGGTACACTGAAGCTTTCTTT
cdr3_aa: CASRWKAQGYTEAFF

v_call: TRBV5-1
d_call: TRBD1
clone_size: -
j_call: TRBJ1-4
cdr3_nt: TGCGCCAGCAGCAAAGGACAGGGGACCGCAACTAATGAAAAACTGTTTTTT
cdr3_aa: CASSKGQGTATNEKLFF

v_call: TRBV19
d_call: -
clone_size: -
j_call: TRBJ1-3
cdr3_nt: TGTGCCAGTAGTTCTGCGAGCTCTGGAAACACCATATATTTT
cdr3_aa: CASSSASSGNTIYF

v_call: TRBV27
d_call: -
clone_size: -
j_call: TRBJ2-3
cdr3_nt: TGTGCCAGCAGTTTACTTCCCGGGGACTGGGCCCCAGATACGCAGTATTTT
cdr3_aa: CASSLLPGDWAPDTQYF

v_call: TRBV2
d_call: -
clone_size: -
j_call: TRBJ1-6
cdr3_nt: TGTGCCAGCATTTATATGGGACACAATAATTCACCCCTCCACTTT
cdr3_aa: CASIYMGHNNSPLHF